Below are 21 T cell receptor beta chains sequenced from a single sample in a study of T cell responses to AZD1222 COVID-19 vaccine. Measured with immunoSEQ multiplex PCR; TCRdb has only the in-frame clones, and not every one. The table records some 170,000 clones, 94% of them present only once. Material: peripheral blood, obtained 28 days after the second AZD1222 dose. These receptors were collected from an adult who received the AZD1222 COVID-19 vaccine.

The chain combines TRBV28 with TRBJ2-3; D unclear. The germline V gene encodes CDR1 MDHEN and CDR2 SYDVKM. The CDR3 has 12 amino acids. Trimming took off 6 bases at V and 10 bases at J, with 14 bases between the two ends. CDR3 amino acids: CASSPDPLAQYF. The CDR3 DNA reads TGTGCCAGCAGCCCCGACCCCCTGGCGCAGTATTTT.

The CDR3 spells CASSGDRVNQPQHF. The CDR3 nucleotides read TGTGCCAGCAGTGGGGACAGGGTGAATCAGCCCCAGCATTTT. The V and J genes are TRBV6-2 or TRBV6-3 and TRBJ1-5; 9 bases match TRBD1. Germline assignment: CDR1 MNHEY and CDR2 SVGEGT. The CDR3 sequence is 14 residues long. With V trimmed by 5 bases and J by 4 bases, 3 bases remained unmatched.

This clone appeared once. The chain recombines TRBV7-6 with TRBJ1-6; perhaps TRBD1 as D (6 bases). V lost 2 bases to trimming and J lost 1 base, with 15 bases between them. The V gene's germline CDR1 is SGHVS and CDR2 FNYEAQ. The CDR3 has 18 amino acids. CDR3 in DNA: TGTGCCAGCAGCTTATATATCCGGGGGCTATCCTATAATTCACCCCTCCACTTT. It is translated as CASSLYIRGLSYNSPLHF.

This clone was detected only a few times. This chain uses TRBV28 with TRBJ1-2, with 12 positions matching TRBD1. The V gene's germline CDR1 is MDHEN and CDR2 SYDVKM. The CDR3 extends over 15 amino acids. Trimming cost V 10 bases and J 7 bases; bases outside gene matches: 13. The CDR3 sequence is CATRDRGLVKAGYTF. CDR3 sequence (DNA): TGTGCCACCCGGGACAGGGGGCTCGTAAAGGCTGGCTACACCTTC.

Judged by abundance, this clone is medium-sized. The rearrangement links TRBV3-1 (or the pseudogene TRBV3-2) to TRBJ2-1; D unclear. Germline V gene sequence: CDR1 LGHDT, CDR2 YNNKEL (reference sequence). The CDR3 runs to 17 residues. V shed 1 base and J shed 6 bases, with 19 bases lying between them. Written as DNA, the CDR3 is TGTGCCAGCAGCCAAGGATCTCAGGCTCCTGGGTCCAATGAGCAGTTCTTC. It encodes CASSQGSQAPGSNEQFF.

Here the CDR3 DNA reads TGTGCCAGCAGCTCCCTGGGGAGTCGGGGGGAGACCCAGTACTTC. Translating it yields CASSSLGSRGETQYF. The chain combines TRBV7-2 with TRBJ2-5; TRBD2 is a possible D gene (6 bases). Germline V gives CDR1 SGHTA, CDR2 FQGNSA. V lost 4 bases and J 5 bases, leaving 17 bases between the germline ends. The CDR3 runs 15 residues.

This chain joins TRBV28 and TRBJ2-7; TRBD2 matches 16 bases. The junction had 4 bases not matched to a gene; V was cut back by 7 bases and J by 4 bases. The germline gives CDR1 MDHEN, CDR2 SYDVKM. The CDR3 consists of 15 residues. The CDR3 sequence is CASTPGLAGGYEQYF. The CDR3 nucleotides are TGTGCCAGCACTCCGGGACTAGCGGGAGGGTACGAGCAGTACTTC.

This chain links TRBV4-1 with TRBJ1-2, with D unresolved. The CDR3 loop spans 15 amino acids. Trimming took off 1 base at V and 4 bases at J, with 13 bases between the two ends. The germline gives CDR1 MGHRA, CDR2 YSYEKL. The CDR3 reads CASSQVHLVAYGYTF. In nucleotides, the CDR3 is TGCGCCAGCAGCCAAGTGCATCTTGTCGCCTATGGCTACACCTTC.

The chain is built from TRBV18 and TRBJ2-5, with no clear D. V lost 0 bases, J lost 1 base, and 3 bases lay in between. The V gene's germline CDR1 is KGHSH and CDR2 LQKENI. The CDR3 has 13 amino acids. The CDR3 sequence is CASSPPVQETQYF. The CDR3 DNA follows: TGTGCCAGCTCACCACCCGTCCAAGAGACCCAGTACTTC.

The chain has TRBV11-2 and TRBJ1-3; D gene ambiguous. The V end lost 5 bases, the J end lost 0 bases, and 14 bases lay between the germline ends. This CDR3 has 16 amino acids. The germline V gene encodes CDR1 SGHAT and CDR2 FQNNGV. The CDR3 nucleotides are TGTGCCAGCAGCCCCAGCCACTTGAGCTCTGGAAACACCATATATTTT. Its translation is CASSPSHLSSGNTIYF.

The V call is TRBV3-1 (or the pseudogene TRBV3-2), the J call TRBJ2-1; D remains unclear. The germline V gene has CDR1 LGHDT and CDR2 YNNKEL (reference sequence). Trimming shortened V by 5 bases and J by 10 bases, and 9 bases separated the two germline ends. This CDR3 spans 11 amino acids. The CDR3 sequence is CASSSPSEQFF. The CDR3 DNA follows: TGTGCCAGCAGCTCCCCTTCGGAGCAGTTCTTC.

This chain links TRBV18 with TRBJ2-1; 9 positions agree with TRBD1. The CDR3 has 16 amino acids. In germline, CDR1 is KGHSH, CDR2 LQKENI. V shed 3 bases, J shed 9 bases, and the junction held 12 bases outside the gene matches. The CDR3 spells CASSPPGTGRMGEQFF. The CDR3 DNA sequence: TGTGCCAGCTCACCGCCCGGGACAGGGAGAATGGGTGAGCAGTTCTTC.

The sample holds one count of this clone. This CDR3 reads CASRPTGERGYTF. In nucleotides, the CDR3 is TGTGCCAGCAGACCGACAGGGGAGAGAGGCTACACCTTC. V and J are TRBV12-3 or TRBV12-4 and TRBJ1-2, with 8 nucleotides matching TRBD1. Trimming removed 6 bases from V and 8 bases from J; junction bases left unmatched: 8. The CDR3 covers 13 residues.

The CDR3 region has the DNA TGTGCCAGCCACCCTCCGGGAGCTAACTATGGCTACACCTTC. It yields the protein CASHPPGANYGYTF. The chain has TRBV6-5 and TRBJ1-2; D remains unclear. The V end lost 8 bases, the J end lost 0 bases, and 13 bases lay between the germline ends. The CDR3 loop spans 14 amino acids. CDR1 and CDR2 from the germline V gene are MNHEY and SVGAGI.

The chain has TRBV19 and TRBJ2-6, with 9 bases aligning to TRBD2. V lost 1 base and J lost 2; bases outside the gene matches: 3. Germline V CDR1 and CDR2: LNHDA, SQIVND (reference sequence). This CDR3 has 17 amino acids. The DNA for the CDR3 is TGTGCCAGTAGTATAGGCAGCGGGAGGACTGGGGCCAACGTCCTGACTTTC. As protein: CASSIGSGRTGANVLTF.

The V call is TRBV4-2, the J call TRBJ2-3; TRBD1 or TRBD2 may be the D gene (5 bases each). V dropped 2 bases and J dropped 0 bases, with 15 bases sitting between them. Germline CDR1 is LGHNA and CDR2 is YNFKEQ. CDR3 length: 17 amino acids. CDR3 nucleotides: TGTGCCAGCAGCCAACGAGGGTGGGGGTTTAGCACAGATACGCAGTATTTT. It yields the protein CASSQRGWGFSTDTQYF.

The chain joins TRBV21-1 to TRBJ2-1; TRBD2, the table's D call, lacks a check against the DNA. TRBV21-1 is a documented pseudogene. The CDR3 extends over 17 amino acids. The DNA for the CDR3 is TGTGCCAGCAGCAAGGGAAAACGGGATTTCCTTTGGAATGAGCAGTTCTTC. It yields the protein CASSKGKRDFLWNEQFF.

The CDR3 sequence is CASSQQGAKNIQYF. Here the CDR3 DNA reads TGTGCCAGCAGCCAACAGGGGGCCAAAAACATTCAGTACTTC. The chain links TRBV14 to TRBJ2-4; D might be TRBD1 (6 bases). The germline V and J ends were trimmed by 2 bases and 1 base, with 6 bases remaining between them. The CDR3 loop spans 14 amino acids. CDR1 is SGHDN, CDR2 FVKESK, per germline.

This chain connects TRBV12-3 or TRBV12-4 to TRBJ1-5; D not certain. The CDR3 is 13 amino acids. V lost 6 bases to trimming and J lost 0 bases, with 6 bases between them. The CDR3 nucleotides are TGTGCCAGCAGGACGAATAGCAATCAGCCCCAGCATTTT. Amino acid sequence: CASRTNSNQPQHF.

The chain recombines TRBV11-2 with TRBJ2-5; tentatively, D is TRBD2 (6 bases). Per germline, CDR1 SGHAT and CDR2 FQNNGV. V gave up 2 bases and J gave up 3 bases, with 13 bases separating them. CDR3 length: 15 amino acids. CDR3 in DNA: TGTGCCAGCAGCTTATTACTAGCCCCGGAAGAGACCCAGTACTTC. This translates into CASSLLLAPEETQYF.

This chain joins TRBV5-1 and TRBJ2-5, with D perhaps TRBD1 (6 bases). The CDR3 sequence is 14 residues long. Germline V gene sequence: CDR1 SGHRS, CDR2 YFSETQ. Deletions cut 0 bases from V and 0 bases from J, with 6 bases between. The chain's CDR3 is CASSLEGDQETQYF. The CDR3 nucleotides read TGCGCCAGCAGCTTGGAGGGGGACCAAGAGACCCAGTACTTC.